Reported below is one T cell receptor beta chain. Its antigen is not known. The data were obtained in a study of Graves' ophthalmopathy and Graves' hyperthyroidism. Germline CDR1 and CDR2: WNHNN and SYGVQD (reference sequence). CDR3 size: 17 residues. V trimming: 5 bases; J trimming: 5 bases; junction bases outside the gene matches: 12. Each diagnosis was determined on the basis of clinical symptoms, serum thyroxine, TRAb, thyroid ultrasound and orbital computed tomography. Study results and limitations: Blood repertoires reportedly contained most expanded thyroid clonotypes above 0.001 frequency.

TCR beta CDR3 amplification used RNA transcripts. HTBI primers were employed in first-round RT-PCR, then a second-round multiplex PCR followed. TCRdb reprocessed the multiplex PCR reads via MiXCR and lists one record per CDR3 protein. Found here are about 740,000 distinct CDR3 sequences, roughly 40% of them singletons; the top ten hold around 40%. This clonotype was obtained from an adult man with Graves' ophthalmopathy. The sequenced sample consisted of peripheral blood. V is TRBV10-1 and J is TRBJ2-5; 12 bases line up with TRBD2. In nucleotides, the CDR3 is TGCGCCAGCAGTTGGGCACTAGCGGGAGGTACCGGGGAGACCCAGTACTTC. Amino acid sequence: CASSWALAGGTGETQYF.